The 3 T cell receptor beta chains below come from one sample, sequenced in a study of chemoradiotherapy in HPV16-positive cancers. Produced via immunoSEQ multiplex PCR; TCRdb's table is partial and in-frame only. The data contain approximately 4,600 clones, almost 90% of them singletons. The sample was tumor tissue, taken from a patient who underwent chemoradiotherapy. These receptors all come from a human donor with HPV-associated anogenital cancer.

CDR3 in amino acids: CASSDPGPSSYNEQFF. The CDR3 nucleotides read TGTGCCAGCAGCGACCCGGGACCCAGCTCCTACAATGAGCAGTTCTTC. This chain connects TRBV2 to TRBJ2-1, with D perhaps assigned TRBD1 or TRBD2 (5 bases each). CDR1 is SNHLY and CDR2 is FYNNEI in the germline V gene. This CDR3 region has 16 residues. The V end lost 6 bases, the J end lost 0 bases, and 15 bases lay between the germline ends.

This sequence joins TRBV5-8 and TRBJ1-2, with no clear D. The CDR3 runs to 12 residues. The germline gives CDR1 SGHTS, CDR2 YDEGEE. The V end lost 5 bases, the J end lost 1 base, and 6 bases lay between the germline ends. The CDR3 loop reads CASSRDNYGYTF. For the CDR3, the DNA is TGTGCCAGCAGTAGAGATAACTATGGCTACACCTTC.

The V and J genes are TRBV6-5 and TRBJ2-1, with TRBD2 matching 10 bases. This CDR3 is built from 15 residues. The germline gives CDR1 MNHEY, CDR2 SVGAGI. V lost 2 bases and J lost 10; bases outside the gene matches: 8. This chain's CDR3 is CASSYGASGRREQFF. The CDR3 coding sequence is TGTGCCAGCAGTTACGGGGCTAGCGGGAGACGAGAGCAGTTCTTC.